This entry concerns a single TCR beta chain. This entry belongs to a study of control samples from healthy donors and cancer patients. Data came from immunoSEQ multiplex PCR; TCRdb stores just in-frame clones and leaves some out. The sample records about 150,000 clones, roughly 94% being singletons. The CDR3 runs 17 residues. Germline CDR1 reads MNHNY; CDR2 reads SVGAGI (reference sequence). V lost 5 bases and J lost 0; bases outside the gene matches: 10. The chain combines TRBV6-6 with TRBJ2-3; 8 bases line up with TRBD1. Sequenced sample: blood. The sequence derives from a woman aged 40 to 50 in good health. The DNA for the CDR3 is TGTGCCAGCAGTCCCCGACAGGGGCCTTCTAGCACAGATACGCAGTATTTT. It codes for CASSPRQGPSSTDTQYF.